The next 17 T cell receptor beta chains were all read from a single sample in a study of cytomegalovirus exposure and HLA in healthy donors. The PCR contained 60 Vbeta and 13 Jbeta primers. The repertoire was sequenced with immunoSEQ multiplex PCR; TCRdb's copy has only in-frame clones and lacks some. Of under 200,000 clones in the sample, approximately 70% were seen once. Specimen: PBMCs. These receptors all stem from a woman between 25 and 40 years old in good health and CMV-seronegative.

V usage is TRBV4-3 and J usage is TRBJ2-7; 9 nucleotides agree with TRBD1. The CDR3 covers 16 residues. V lost 1 base to trimming and J lost 4 bases; unmatched junction nucleotides: 8. Germline V gene sequence: CDR1 LGHNA, CDR2 YSLEER. As DNA, the CDR3 is TGCGCCAGCAGCCAAGGGGGAGGACAGGGGATTTACGAGCAGTACTTC. Translation gives CASSQGGGQGIYEQYF.

The chain recombines TRBV5-1 with TRBJ2-2; 8 bases fit TRBD1. The V gene's germline CDR1 is SGHRS and CDR2 YFSETQ. Trimming cost V 4 bases and J 2 bases; bases outside gene matches: 4. The CDR3 is made up of 15 amino acids. CDR3 sequence: CASSGTGLNTGELFF. Here the CDR3 DNA reads TGCGCCAGCAGCGGGACAGGACTTAACACCGGGGAGCTGTTTTTT.

The chain couples TRBV7-9 to TRBJ1-5, with D perhaps TRBD1 (5 bases). CDR1 and CDR2 from the germline V gene are SEHNR and FQNEAQ (reference sequence). Deletions cut 5 bases from V and 4 bases from J, with 15 bases between. CDR3 length: 15 amino acids. The DNA of the CDR3 is TGTGCCAGCAGCCCGTCGCGGGGGGGGAATCAGCCCCAGCATTTT. This codes for CASSPSRGGNQPQHF.

V gene TRBV18 combines with J gene TRBJ2-5, with TRBD2 as a possible D gene (6 bases). The V gene's germline CDR1 is KGHSH and CDR2 LQKENI. CDR3 length equals 17 residues. V lost 2 bases and J lost 3, with 19 bases in between. The CDR3 bases are TGTGCCAGCTCACCAACAAATCTGGCGGGGATCGAAGAGACCCAGTACTTC. Its protein is CASSPTNLAGIEETQYF.

This clone was found a few times. This chain uses TRBV7-9 with TRBJ1-4; TRBD1 matches at 9 bases. V lost 7 bases and J lost 0; bases outside the gene matches: 9. The CDR3 runs to 17 residues. CDR1 and CDR2 from the germline V gene are SEHNR and FQNEAQ (reference sequence). In DNA form, the CDR3 reads TGTGCCAGCAACGGCGACCGGGACAGGGCAACTAATGAAAAACTGTTTTTT. It yields the protein CASNGDRDRATNEKLFF.

This clone has only one observation. J is TRBJ2-7 and V is TRBV7-6; D may be TRBD1 (6 bases). V lost 5 bases and J 0 bases, leaving 14 bases between the germline ends. The CDR3 sequence is 15 residues long. CDR1 SGHVS and CDR2 FNYEAQ come from the germline V gene. For the CDR3, the DNA is TGTGCCAGCAGCCGAGACAGGCGGAGCTCCTACGAGCAGTACTTC. This encodes CASSRDRRSSYEQYF. The full variable domain, in which reference TRBV7-6 and TRBJ2-7 provide the parts outside the CDR3, is GAGVSQSPRYKVTKRGQDVALRCDPISGHVSLYWYRQALGQGPEFLTYFNYEAQQDKSGLPNDRFSAERPEGSISTLTIQRTEQRDSAMYRCASSRDRRSSYEQYFGPGTRLTVT.

The gene calls are TRBV4-1 and TRBJ2-2; 12 bases align to TRBD2. The CDR3 is 19 residues long. The germline V gene encodes CDR1 MGHRA and CDR2 YSYEKL. The ends lost 4 bases at V and 4 bases at J; junction bases unmatched: 13. CDR3 in DNA: TGCGCCAGCAGCCGCGGCGGGCTAGCGGGGGGGTCGAGCACCGGGGAGCTGTTTTTT. It yields the protein CASSRGGLAGGSSTGELFF.

The J gene is TRBJ1-5, the V gene TRBV6-6; 7 positions agree with TRBD1. With 2 bases clipped from V and 4 bases from J, the junction kept 5 bases outside the gene matches. Germline V gene data show CDR1 as MNHNY and CDR2 as SVGAGI (reference sequence). This CDR3 has 15 residues. CDR3 bases: TGTGCCAGCAGTTACGCAGGGGGTGGAAATCAGCCCCAGCATTTT. Translation: CASSYAGGGNQPQHF.

The chain carries TRBV11-2 and TRBJ2-7; possible D gene TRBD1, 8 bases. V was clipped by 3 bases and J by 3 bases, with 27 bases between them. Per the germline V gene, CDR1 is SGHAT and CDR2 is FQNNGV. The CDR3 sequence is 19 residues long. The CDR3 loop reads CASSFLTTGGRGRRYEQYF. The CDR3 nucleotides are TGTGCCAGCAGCTTCCTCACCACGGGAGGCAGGGGGCGCCGCTACGAGCAGTACTTC.

This chain joins TRBV19 and TRBJ1-1; D is possibly TRBD1 (6 bases). Germline lookup yields CDR1 LNHDA and CDR2 SQIVND (reference sequence). Trimming pared 6 bases from V and 0 bases from J, leaving 11 bases between. The CDR3 runs 14 residues. The CDR3 DNA follows: TGTGCCAGTAGCTCGGGGGGCTTGAACACTGAAGCTTTCTTT. Its translation is CASSSGGLNTEAFF.

This chain joins TRBV6-1 and TRBJ2-7; the match to TRBD1 covers 7 bases. The trim removed 2 bases at V and 6 bases at J, leaving 19 bases unmatched. This CDR3 is 18 amino acids long. Germline loops: CDR1 MNHNS, CDR2 SASEGT. The CDR3 DNA is TGTGCCAGCAGTGAAATGGTCGGAGAGGGGGCCCACTCTTGCGAGCAGTACTTC. Translated, it gives CASSEMVGEGAHSCEQYF.

The chain employs TRBV7-9 and TRBJ2-7; weak D call: TRBD2 (6 bases). This CDR3 spans 14 amino acids. CDR1 and CDR2 (germline): SEHNR, FQNEAQ (reference sequence). Trimming took off 5 bases at V and 1 base at J, with 12 bases between the two ends. CDR3 loop: CASSAGPKSYEQYF. CDR3 bases: TGTGCCAGCAGCGCGGGACCGAAATCCTACGAGCAGTACTTC.

The chain uses TRBV5-4 and TRBJ2-5, with D perhaps matching TRBD2 (5 bases). The CDR3 is 13 amino acids. The V gene's germline CDR1 is SGHNT and CDR2 YYREEE (reference sequence). Trimming took 1 base from V and 2 from J, leaving 6 bases between them. The CDR3 DNA follows: TGTGCCAGCAGCTTGTCGGGACAAGAGACCCAGTACTTC. This translates into CASSLSGQETQYF.

The chain employs TRBV7-8 and TRBJ2-2; tentative D call: TRBD1 (6 bases). The length of the CDR3 is 17 residues. From germline, CDR1 is SGHVS and CDR2 FQNEAQ. V lost 3 bases and J lost 4, with 18 bases in between. The CDR3 spells CASSFDYRASVTGELFF. Here the CDR3 DNA reads TGTGCCAGCAGCTTCGACTACAGGGCCAGTGTCACCGGGGAGCTGTTTTTT.

The genes are TRBV25-1 and TRBJ1-1; possible D gene TRBD1, 5 bases. V gave up 10 bases and J gave up 8 bases, with 17 bases separating them. The CDR3 extends over 12 amino acids. Germline V gene sequence: CDR1 MGHDK, CDR2 SYGVNS. The DNA of the CDR3 is TGTGCCAACGGGGGTTTGGCAGCAGAAGCTTTCTTT. This gives the protein CANGGLAAEAFF.

This clone was counted once. The chain employs TRBV2 and TRBJ2-7, with 10 bases aligning to TRBD1. Trimming cost V 2 bases and J 3 bases; bases outside gene matches: 10. Germline loops: CDR1 SNHLY, CDR2 FYNNEI. The CDR3 runs 17 residues. In DNA form, the CDR3 reads TGTGCCAGCAGTGAATTCTGGGCAAGGACAGGGGGCTACGAGCAGTACTTC. As protein: CASSEFWARTGGYEQYF.

The chain employs TRBV5-1 and TRBJ1-3, with 8 bases fitting TRBD1. The length of the CDR3 is 15 residues. Germline CDR1 and CDR2: SGHRS and YFSETQ. J was trimmed by 7 bases and V by 4 bases; bases with no gene match: 10. The CDR3 nucleotides read TGCGCCAGCAGCCCAAGCGGGACAGGAGGGAACACCATATATTTT. Translation: CASSPSGTGGNTIYF.